This T cell receptor beta chain was observed in a study of T cell responses to AZD1222 COVID-19 vaccine. Trimming took 1 base from V and 3 from J, leaving 15 bases between them. The germline V gene encodes CDR1 MGHRA and CDR2 YSYEKL. The CDR3 loop spans 17 amino acids. Study outcomes and limitations: In a largely white British group with more females than males, clonal diversity was possibly underestimated. Researchers took repertoire samples only after the peak T cell response had come.

TCRdb keeps only in-frame clones here, not all; method: immunoSEQ multiplex PCR. The profile shows 110,000 to 150,000 clones, about nine tenths of them singletons. On this clone itself: The antigen remains unidentified.

The sample was peripheral blood, taken on day 0 of AZD1222 vaccination. This chain uses TRBV4-1 with TRBJ1-4; D remains unclear. This clonotype originated in an adult in good health. The CDR3 DNA reads TGCGCCAGCAGCCAAGTAGGCGGGAAGATTTCTAATGAAAAACTGTTTTTT. Translation gives CASSQVGGKISNEKLFF.